A single sample is the source of the 10 T cell receptor beta chains below, sequenced in a study of cytotoxic CD8 clonotypes in ibrutinib-treated CLL. Clones were read by immunoSEQ multiplex PCR, and TCRdb kept only the in-frame ones, dropping some. The sample has 100,000 to 150,000 clones, roughly 85% seen once; the top ten hold about 1.9%. This material consisted of PBMCs, taken after 24 months of ibrutinib treatment. The source is a human donor with chronic lymphocytic leukemia.

The CDR3: CASSSGRGSNEKLFF. CDR3 in DNA: TGCGCCAGCAGCTCGGGCCGGGGTTCTAATGAAAAACTGTTTTTT. The chain joins TRBV5-1 to TRBJ1-4; D is undetermined. Per germline, CDR1 SGHRS and CDR2 YFSETQ. V was cut by 3 bases and J by 3 bases, with 12 bases left in between. The CDR3 length is 15 residues. Using reference TRBV5-1 and TRBJ1-4 for the parts outside the CDR3, the full variable domain is KAGVTQTPRYLIKTRGQQVTLSCSPISGHRSVSWYQQTPGQGLQFLFEYFSETQRNKGNFPGRFSGRQFSNSRSEMNVSTLELGDSALYLCASSSGRGSNEKLFFGSGTQLSVL.

The genes are TRBV11-1 and TRBJ2-7, with no clear D. The ends were cut back, 5 bases at V and 7 bases at J, with 15 bases in the middle. This CDR3 comprises 13 residues. The germline CDR1 and CDR2 sequences are SGHAT and FQDESV (reference sequence). The CDR3 loop reads CASSADPGSEQYF. The CDR3 DNA is TGTGCCAGCAGCGCCGACCCCGGGTCTGAGCAGTACTTC. The full variable domain, rest sourced from reference TRBV11-1 and TRBJ2-7, is EAEVAQSPRYKITEKSQAVAFWCDPISGHATLYWYRQILGQGPELLVQFQDESVVDDSQLPKDRFSAERLKGVDSTLKIQPAELGDSAMYLCASSADPGSEQYFGPGTRLTVT.

The rearrangement joins TRBV6-1 to TRBJ2-7; D is uncertain. Germline loops: CDR1 MNHNS, CDR2 SASEGT. Trimming stripped 4 bases from V and 2 bases from J, with 15 bases between. The CDR3 extends over 15 amino acids. The CDR3 sequence is CASSVERSPAYEQYF. CDR3 nucleotide sequence: TGTGCCAGCAGTGTAGAGCGTTCCCCTGCCTACGAGCAGTACTTC.

The chain is built from TRBV7-9 and TRBJ2-1; D not certain. CDR3 size: 14 residues. Trimming removed 5 bases at V and 1 base at J, with 9 bases between. CDR1 is SEHNR and CDR2 is FQNEAQ in the germline V gene (reference sequence). Here the CDR3 reads CASSTDPSYNEQFF. The CDR3 DNA reads TGTGCCAGCAGCACTGACCCGTCCTACAATGAGCAGTTCTTC. Filled out from reference TRBV7-9 and TRBJ2-1, the complete variable domain reads DTGVSQNPRHKITKRGQNVTFRCDPISEHNRLYWYRQTLGQGPEFLTYFQNEAQLEKSRLLSDRFSAERPKGSFSTLEIQRTEQGDSAMYLCASSTDPSYNEQFFGPGTRLTVL.

This chain links TRBV7-3 with TRBJ2-3; D tentatively reads TRBD1 or TRBD2 (6 bases each). The CDR3 length is 16 residues. V lost 1 base and J lost 0, with 11 bases in between. Germline CDR1 and CDR2: SGHTA and FQGTGA. The CDR3 spells CASSLITGGSTDTQYF. In DNA, the CDR3 is TGTGCCAGCAGCTTAATTACCGGGGGCAGCACAGATACGCAGTATTTT.

This chain links TRBV7-2 with TRBJ1-5; perhaps TRBD1 as D (5 bases). CDR1 is SGHTA, CDR2 FQGNSA, per germline. Trimming removed 5 bases from V and 2 bases from J, with 13 bases in between. CDR3 length: 15 amino acids. The CDR3 sequence: CASSRGMGGNQPQHF. The CDR3 bases are TGTGCCAGCAGCCGCGGAATGGGGGGCAATCAGCCCCAGCATTTT.

This clone came up once. V and J are TRBV27 and TRBJ2-2, with unresolved D. Germline V lookup: CDR1 MNHEY, CDR2 SMNVEV (reference sequence). V was clipped by 6 bases and J by 2 bases, with 7 bases between them. The CDR3 covers 13 residues. The CDR3 here is CASREFNTGELFF. The CDR3 coding sequence is TGTGCCAGCAGGGAATTCAACACCGGGGAGCTGTTTTTT.

This clone has only one observation. The chain links TRBV10-1 to TRBJ2-7; the D gene is possibly TRBD1 (5 bases). Germline V gives CDR1 WNHNN, CDR2 SYGVQD (reference sequence). Trimming removed 4 bases at V and 2 bases at J, with 9 bases between. The CDR3 length is 13 residues. CDR3 protein: CASSGQGAYEQYF. Written as DNA, the CDR3 is TGCGCCAGCAGTGGCCAGGGCGCCTACGAGCAGTACTTC.

The chain recombines TRBV7-2 with TRBJ2-2; possibly TRBD1 for D (6 bases). The CDR3 is 16 residues long. Trimming shortened V by 5 bases and J by 1 base, and 14 bases separated the two germline ends. The germline CDR1 and CDR2 sequences are SGHTA and FQGNSA. CDR3 sequence reads: CASSQRGQLNTGELFF. The CDR3, as DNA: TGTGCCAGCAGCCAGAGGGGACAACTGAACACCGGGGAGCTGTTTTTT.

The chain links TRBV4-1 to TRBJ2-1, with 8 nucleotides matching TRBD1. V gave up 0 bases and J gave up 8 bases; unmatched junction bases: 9. The CDR3 totals 16 residues. The germline V gene has CDR1 MGHRA and CDR2 YSYEKL. The CDR3 nucleotides read TGCGCCAGCAGCCAAGAGAGGGCAGGGGGCCCGTATGAGCAGTTCTTC. Translating gives CASSQERAGGPYEQFF.